This TCR beta chain stems from a study of cytomegalovirus exposure and HLA in healthy donors. Regarding this clone: What it binds is not known.

PCR used 60 Vbeta primers and 13 Jbeta primers. Clones were read by immunoSEQ multiplex PCR, and TCRdb kept only the in-frame ones, dropping some. The sample records approximately 84,000 clones, around 80% being singletons. Broader study findings: In terms of immune exposure information, only CMV serostatus was available. The study carried out a later analysis of TCR beta sequences. It associated some 17,000 of them with specific HLA alleles at a false discovery rate of 0.05. The likely explanation for a cluster of highly shared sequence variants was sequencing artifact.

Germline V lookup: CDR1 GTSNPN, CDR2 SVGIG (reference sequence). This CDR3 has 13 amino acids. J gave up 5 bases and V 2 bases, and 3 bases lay outside the gene matches. This sequence joins TRBV30 and TRBJ2-5; 9 nucleotides line up with TRBD1. Material for sequencing was PBMCs. The sequence came from a male donor in good health and CMV-seropositive. The CDR3 spells CAWSPGTGETQYF. The CDR3, as DNA: TGTGCCTGGAGTCCTGGGACAGGGGAGACCCAGTACTTC.